A selection of T cell receptor beta chains follows, all from one sample in a study of T cell repertoires in cytomegalovirus infection. Each CDR3 protein gets one entry after TCRdb re-called the reads with MiXCR. The repertoire consists of 150,000 to 200,000 distinct CDR3 sequences, with 28% occurring once and the leading ten covering 31%. The sequenced material came from PBMCs. The receptors were gathered from a human donor in good health (CMV status not recorded). Some clones in this sample may be carry-over from other donors' samples. Each CDR3 is given with its conserved first and last residue. A D gene is named only where the DNA matches it firmly. Clone size appears in some rows only: once, few, many, or a class for an expanded clone.

>TRBJ1-1|TRBV12-3/TRBV12-4|TRBD1|few
CASSLIQGATFEAFF
TGTGCCAGCAGTCTTATTCAGGGGGCCACCTTTGAAGCTTTCTTT
>TRBJ1-2|TRBV12-3/TRBV12-4|NA|few
CASSRSGENYGYTF
TGTGCCAGCAGTCGGTCAGGGGAGAACTATGGCTACACCTTC
>TRBJ1-1|TRBV10-3|NA|NA
CAISENSPNTEAFF
TGTGCCATCAGTGAAAACAGCCCGAACACTGAAGCTTTCTTT
>TRBJ2-2|TRBV4-2|NA|NA
CASSPVGTNTGELFF
TGTGCCAGCAGCCCCGTCGGGACTAACACCGGGGAGCTGTTTTTT
>TRBJ2-7|TRBV27|NA|many
CASSLSRSYEQYF
TGTGCCAGCAGTTTAAGCAGATCCTACGAGCAGTACTTC
>TRBJ1-1|TRBV7-4|NA|many
CASSPWQDSSPTEAFF
TGTGCCAGCAGCCCCTGGCAGGACTCATCCCCCACTGAAGCTTTCTTT
>TRBJ2-7|TRBV11-2|NA|few
CASSSRPGHRGTYEQYF
TGTGCCAGCAGCTCTCGGCCGGGACACCGAGGAACCTACGAGCAGTACTTC
>TRBJ1-1|TRBV6-2/TRBV6-3|NA|NA
CARRRDTEAFF
TGTGCCAGGAGACGTGATACTGAAGCTTTCTTT
>TRBJ2-2|TRBV3-1|NA|few
CASSQDTVPGELFF
TGTGCCAGCAGCCAAGATACAGTTCCCGGGGAGCTGTTTTTT
>TRBJ2-1|TRBV19|NA|NA
CAIIKQGNEQFF
TGTGCCATCATAAAACAGGGTAATGAGCAGTTCTTC
>TRBJ1-1|TRBV29-1|NA|NA
CSARRPTEAFF
TGCAGCGCTCGTAGGCCCACTGAAGCTTTCTTT
>TRBJ2-6|TRBV20-1|NA|few
CSATFSGANVLTF
TGCAGTGCTACTTTCTCTGGGGCCAACGTCCTGACTTTC
>TRBJ1-1|TRBV19|TRBD1|NA
CASRAGGPEAFF
TGTGCCAGTAGGGCAGGGGGCCCTGAAGCTTTCTTT
>TRBJ1-6|TRBV6-2/TRBV6-3|NA|few
CASEGIRSPLHF
TGTGCCAGTGAGGGGATTCGATCACCCCTCCACTTT